The T cell receptor (beta chain) under discussion was sequenced for a study of OX40 agonist ivuxolimab in advanced cancers. Study context: Approximately 40% of patients had received prior checkpoint inhibitor therapy.

Measured with immunoSEQ multiplex PCR; TCRdb has only the in-frame clones, and not every one. The sample lists 26,000 or so clones; 85% to 90% were seen once. Sampling times: baseline, cycle 4 day 1, cycle 7 day 1. The germline CDR1 and CDR2 sequences are SNHLY and FYNNEI. With V trimmed by 6 bases and J by 5 bases, 13 bases remained unmatched. The CDR3 loop spans 16 amino acids. The sequencing used CD4+ or CD8+ T cells sorted from blood, collected in a trial of the OX40 agonist ivuxolimab. This receptor was identified in an adult with an advanced solid tumor such as melanoma, head and neck, liver or kidney cancer. The genes are TRBV2 and TRBJ2-5; TRBD1 matches at 9 bases. The CDR3: CASRVIPGQGFETQYF. CDR3 bases: TGTGCCAGCAGAGTTATCCCGGGACAGGGATTCGAGACCCAGTACTTC.